A selection of T cell receptor beta chains follows, all from one sample in a study of blood T cell repertoires in COVID-19. The repertoire was sequenced with immunoSEQ multiplex PCR; TCRdb's copy has only in-frame clones and lacks some. This sample has 62,000 or so clones; about four fifths occur once, and the top ten carry 3.8%. The source material was PBMCs or T cells enriched from blood (not recorded which). The receptors come from a woman between 40 and 50 years old with acute COVID-19. The CDR3 runs from the conserved cysteine through the conserved F or W. D genes are given only for firm matches. Clone size is not always given. Where it is, it says once, few, many or a class for expanded clones.

TRBD1	.	TRBV28	12	TRBJ1-2	CASSSGQGRHAF	TGTGCCAGCAGTTCCGGACAGGGGAGACACGCCTTC
TRBD2	.	TRBV27	15	TRBJ2-5	CASSLTGGAYETQYF	TGTGCCAGCAGTTTAACGGGGGGGGCATATGAGACCCAGTACTTC
TRBD2	.	TRBV10-1	16	TRBJ2-1	CASSGTSGRGGIEQFF	TGCGCCAGCAGTGGGACTAGCGGGAGGGGAGGGATTGAGCAGTTCTTC
.	.	TRBV7-9	15	TRBJ1-5	CASSFGDSGIQPQHF	TGTGCCAGCAGCTTTGGCGATTCGGGTATTCAGCCCCAGCATTTT
.	once	TRBV5-1	16	TRBJ2-1	CASSLGGLSSYNEQFF	TGCGCCAGCAGCTTGGGAGGGCTCAGCTCCTACAATGAGCAGTTCTTC
.	.	TRBV19	15	TRBJ1-1	CASSPHDSLNTEAFF	TGTGCCAGTAGTCCACACGACAGCTTGAACACTGAAGCTTTCTTT
.	.	TRBV5-1	17	TRBJ2-3	CASSLPRGAQFTDTQYF	TGCGCCAGCAGCTTACCCCGGGGGGCCCAATTCACAGATACGCAGTATTTT
TRBD1	once	TRBV28	15	TRBJ2-2	CASHRQGRNTGELFF	TGTGCCAGCCACCGACAGGGGAGAAACACCGGGGAGCTGTTTTTT
TRBD1	.	TRBV18	17	TRBJ1-3	CASSPRQGASSGNTIYF	TGTGCCAGCTCACCCCGACAGGGGGCAAGTAGTGGAAACACCATATATTTT
.	.	TRBV5-4	15	TRBJ1-6	CASSLEPGVGSPLHF	TGTGCCAGCAGCTTGGAGCCGGGGGTGGGTTCACCCCTCCACTTT
.	.	TRBV3-1/TRBV3-2	16	TRBJ2-3	CASSQDSPGDSDTQYF	TGTGCCAGCAGCCAAGATTCCCCGGGAGATTCAGATACGCAGTATTTT
.	.	TRBV20-1	11	TRBJ2-7	CSARKLYEQYF	TGCAGTGCTAGAAAGCTCTACGAGCAGTACTTC
.	.	TRBV3-1/TRBV3-2	12	TRBJ2-5	CASSQRDQTQYF	TGTGCCAGCAGCCAGAGGGATCAGACCCAGTACTTC
.	.	TRBV12-3/TRBV12-4	12	TRBJ1-4	CASRFAGEKLFF	TGTGCCAGCAGGTTCGCGGGAGAAAAACTGTTTTTT
.	.	TRBV6-5	12	TRBJ2-7	CASIRGTYEQYF	TGTGCCAGCATAAGGGGGACCTACGAGCAGTACTTC
.	.	TRBV24-1	17	TRBJ1-3	CATSDSQGFGSGNTIYF	TGTGCCACCAGTGACTCCCAGGGATTCGGCTCTGGAAACACCATATATTTT
.	.	TRBV5-1	17	TRBJ2-2	CASAREQGLANTGELFF	TGCGCCAGCGCCCGAGAGCAGGGGCTCGCGAACACCGGGGAGCTGTTTTTT
TRBD1	.	TRBV5-1	15	TRBJ1-6	CASSLEGAHNSPLHF	TGCGCCAGCAGCTTAGAGGGGGCACATAATTCACCCCTCCACTTT
.	.	TRBV25-1	14	TRBJ2-5	CASSELETEETQYF	TGTGCCAGCAGTGAATTAGAGACAGAAGAGACCCAGTACTTC
.	.	TRBV11-2	12	TRBJ1-2	CASSPAGRDYTF	TGTGCCAGCAGCCCGGCCGGGAGGGACTACACCTTC
TRBD1	once	TRBV4-1	16	TRBJ2-7	CASSQEGGTLAYEQYF	TGCGCCAGCAGCCAAGAAGGGGGCACTCTAGCCTACGAGCAGTACTTC
TRBD1	.	TRBV9	15	TRBJ1-1	CASSPRTGSGTEAFF	TGTGCCAGCAGCCCTCGGACAGGGTCGGGGACTGAAGCTTTCTTT
.	.	TRBV19	13	TRBJ1-2	CASRTESNYGYTF	TGTGCCAGCCGGACAGAATCAAACTATGGCTACACCTTC